These T cell receptor beta chains were read from a single sample in a study of CD8 T cells in ankylosing spondylitis. From the 5' RACE reads, TCRdb called clonotypes with MiXCR, one entry per CDR3 protein. The sample includes almost 400,000 distinct CDR3 sequences, 20% to 25% of them seen just once. The source material was blood, either unsorted or a sorted T cell fraction (not recorded which). These receptor sequences come from a male donor with ankylosing spondylitis. The conserved cysteine and the conserved F or W are not part of the CDR3 here. A D gene is named only where the DNA matches it firmly.

d_call: -
j_call: TRBJ1-4
v_call: TRBV5-1
cdr3_aa: ASSLEDGRDEKLF

d_call: -
j_call: TRBJ2-2
v_call: TRBV19
cdr3_aa: ASSIAGELF

d_call: TRBD1
j_call: TRBJ2-3
v_call: TRBV12-3/TRBV12-4
cdr3_aa: ASSLAGTVVGTDTQY

d_call: TRBD1
j_call: TRBJ2-7
v_call: TRBV28
cdr3_aa: ASSRRDRVMQY

d_call: -
j_call: TRBJ1-3
v_call: TRBV4-1
cdr3_aa: ASSQARREASGNTIY

d_call: -
j_call: TRBJ1-4
v_call: TRBV29-1
cdr3_aa: SARLGGTNEKLF

d_call: -
j_call: TRBJ2-2
v_call: TRBV3-1
cdr3_aa: ASSRSGELF

d_call: -
j_call: TRBJ2-3
v_call: TRBV20-1
cdr3_aa: SAVLPGDTQY

d_call: -
j_call: TRBJ1-2
v_call: TRBV4-1
cdr3_aa: ASSQERGQRINYGYT

d_call: -
j_call: TRBJ2-3
v_call: TRBV7-3
cdr3_aa: ASSLGLRTDTQY

d_call: TRBD1
j_call: TRBJ2-5
v_call: TRBV7-9
cdr3_aa: ASSSTGTGAQETQY

d_call: -
j_call: TRBJ2-5
v_call: TRBV7-2
cdr3_aa: ASSLAWETQY

d_call: -
j_call: TRBJ2-7
v_call: TRBV12-3/TRBV12-4
cdr3_aa: ASSFRTTYEQY

d_call: -
j_call: TRBJ2-4
v_call: TRBV28
cdr3_aa: ASVEGKAKNIQY

d_call: -
j_call: TRBJ2-6
v_call: TRBV7-3
cdr3_aa: ASSTPYGANVLT

d_call: -
j_call: TRBJ2-5
v_call: TRBV5-1
cdr3_aa: ASSLAGTAETQY

d_call: -
j_call: TRBJ2-1
v_call: TRBV7-2
cdr3_aa: ASSSGRATYNEQF

d_call: -
j_call: TRBJ1-2
v_call: TRBV12-3/TRBV12-4
cdr3_aa: ARSQVRNYGYT

d_call: -
j_call: TRBJ2-2
v_call: TRBV20-1
cdr3_aa: SARDRGRGTGELF

d_call: TRBD1
j_call: TRBJ2-1
v_call: TRBV6-2/TRBV6-3
cdr3_aa: ASSSRTGHNEQF

d_call: -
j_call: TRBJ1-5
v_call: TRBV30
cdr3_aa: AWAQARSQPQH

d_call: TRBD1
j_call: TRBJ1-1
v_call: TRBV6-1
cdr3_aa: ASSGQGKYTEAF

d_call: -
j_call: TRBJ2-5
v_call: TRBV10-3
cdr3_aa: AISRGWVQETQY

d_call: TRBD2
j_call: TRBJ2-7
v_call: TRBV5-1
cdr3_aa: ASSLGRLAEY

d_call: -
j_call: TRBJ1-5
v_call: TRBV5-5
cdr3_aa: ASSLNQGDQPQH

d_call: TRBD1
j_call: TRBJ1-6
v_call: TRBV18
cdr3_aa: ASSHRDRNSPLH

d_call: TRBD1
j_call: TRBJ1-6
v_call: TRBV4-1
cdr3_aa: ASGQTSGGNSPLH

d_call: -
j_call: TRBJ2-3
v_call: TRBV5-1
cdr3_aa: ASSLTSMSTDTQY

d_call: TRBD2
j_call: TRBJ2-1
v_call: TRBV3-1
cdr3_aa: ASRKRESNNEQF

d_call: -
j_call: TRBJ2-7
v_call: TRBV6-2/TRBV6-3
cdr3_aa: ASSYSQSLAEQY

d_call: TRBD2
j_call: TRBJ2-7
v_call: TRBV4-2
cdr3_aa: ASSQPSGGYEQY

d_call: TRBD2
j_call: TRBJ2-1
v_call: TRBV14
cdr3_aa: ASSSSSGSGLNEQF

d_call: -
j_call: TRBJ2-7
v_call: TRBV3-1
cdr3_aa: ASSTRQEYYEQY

d_call: TRBD1
j_call: TRBJ1-1
v_call: TRBV6-2/TRBV6-3
cdr3_aa: ASSYDRGYTEAF